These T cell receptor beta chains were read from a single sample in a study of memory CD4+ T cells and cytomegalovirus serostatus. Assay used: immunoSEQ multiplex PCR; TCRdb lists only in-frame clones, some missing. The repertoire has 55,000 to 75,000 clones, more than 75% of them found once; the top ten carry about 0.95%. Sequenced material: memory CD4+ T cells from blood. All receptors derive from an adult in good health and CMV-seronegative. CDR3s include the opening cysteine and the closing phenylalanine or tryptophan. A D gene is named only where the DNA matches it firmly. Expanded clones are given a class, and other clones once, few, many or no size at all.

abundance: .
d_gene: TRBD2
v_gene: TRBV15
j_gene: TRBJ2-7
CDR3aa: CATSRGAGGTYEQYF
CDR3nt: TGTGCCACCAGCAGAGGAGCGGGAGGGACCTACGAGCAGTACTTC

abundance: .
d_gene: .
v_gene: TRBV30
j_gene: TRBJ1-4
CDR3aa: CAWSRRAQINEKLFF
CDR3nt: TGTGCCTGGAGTCGCCGGGCACAGATTAATGAAAAACTGTTTTTT

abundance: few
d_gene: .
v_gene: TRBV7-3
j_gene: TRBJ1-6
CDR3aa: CASSLSGYNSPLHF
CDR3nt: TGTGCCAGCAGCCTCTCGGGGTATAATTCACCCCTCCACTTT

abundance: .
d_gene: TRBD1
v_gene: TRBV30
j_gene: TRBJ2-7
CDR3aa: CAWSSGQGSYEQYF
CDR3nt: TGTGCCTGGAGCTCGGGACAGGGCTCCTACGAGCAGTACTTC

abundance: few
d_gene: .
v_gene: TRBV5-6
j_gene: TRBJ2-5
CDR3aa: CASSLEGEGWPGAQETQYF
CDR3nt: TGTGCCAGCAGCTTGGAAGGGGAGGGGTGGCCAGGGGCCCAAGAGACCCAGTACTTC

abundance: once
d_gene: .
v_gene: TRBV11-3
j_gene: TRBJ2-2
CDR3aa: CASSPRAGPNTGELFF
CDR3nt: TGTGCCAGCAGCCCCCGGGCCGGGCCGAACACCGGGGAGCTGTTTTTT

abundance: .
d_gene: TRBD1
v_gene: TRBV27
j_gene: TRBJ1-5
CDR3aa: CASSTTGSLGNQPQHF
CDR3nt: TGTGCCAGCAGTACGACAGGGAGCTTGGGCAATCAGCCCCAGCATTTT

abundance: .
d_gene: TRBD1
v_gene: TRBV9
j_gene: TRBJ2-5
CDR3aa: CASSGGTGREETQYF
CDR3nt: TGTGCCAGCAGCGGGGGGACAGGGAGGGAAGAGACCCAGTACTTC

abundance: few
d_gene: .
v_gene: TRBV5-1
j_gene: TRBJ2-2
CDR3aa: CASSWDKNTGELFF
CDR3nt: TGCGCCAGCAGCTGGGACAAAAACACCGGGGAGCTGTTTTTT

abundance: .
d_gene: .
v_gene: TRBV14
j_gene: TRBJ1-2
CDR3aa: CASSPDLRANYGYTF
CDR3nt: TGTGCCAGCAGCCCGGACCTCCGGGCTAACTATGGCTACACCTTC

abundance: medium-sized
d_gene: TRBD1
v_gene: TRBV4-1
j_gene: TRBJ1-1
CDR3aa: CASSQAGTGNTEAFF
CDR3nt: TGCGCCAGCAGCCAAGCCGGGACAGGGAACACTGAAGCTTTCTTT

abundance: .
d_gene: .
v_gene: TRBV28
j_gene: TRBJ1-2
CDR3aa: CASSRWGDGYTF
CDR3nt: TGTGCCAGCAGCCGTTGGGGCGATGGCTACACCTTC

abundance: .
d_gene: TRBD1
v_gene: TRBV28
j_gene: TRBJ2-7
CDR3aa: CASRPRTGGSYEQYF
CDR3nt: TGTGCCAGCAGACCCCGGACAGGGGGCTCCTACGAGCAGTACTTC

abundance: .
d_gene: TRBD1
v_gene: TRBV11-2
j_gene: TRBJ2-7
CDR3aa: CASSSTGQGAKTYEQYF
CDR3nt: TGTGCCAGCAGCTCTACCGGACAGGGGGCTAAGACCTACGAGCAGTACTTC

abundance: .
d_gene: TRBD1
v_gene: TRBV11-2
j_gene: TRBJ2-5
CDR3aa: CASSRDRVGETQYF
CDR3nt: TGTGCCAGCAGCCGGGACAGGGTTGGGGAGACCCAGTACTTC

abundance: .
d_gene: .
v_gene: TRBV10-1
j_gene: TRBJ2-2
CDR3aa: CASSAEATGELFF
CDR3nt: TGCGCCAGCAGTGCTGAGGCCACCGGGGAGCTGTTTTTT

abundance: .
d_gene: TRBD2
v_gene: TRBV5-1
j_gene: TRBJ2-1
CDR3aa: CASSRLAGESSYNEQFF
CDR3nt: TGCGCCAGCAGCCGGCTAGCGGGTGAAAGCTCCTACAATGAGCAGTTCTTC

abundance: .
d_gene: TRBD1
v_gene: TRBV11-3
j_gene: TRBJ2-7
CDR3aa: CASCGQGECEQYF
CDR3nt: TGTGCCAGCTGTGGGCAGGGGGAATGTGAGCAGTACTTC

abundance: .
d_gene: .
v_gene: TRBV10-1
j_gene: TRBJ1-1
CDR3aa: CASRDNMNTEAFF
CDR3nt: TGCGCCAGCCGGGACAACATGAACACTGAAGCTTTCTTT

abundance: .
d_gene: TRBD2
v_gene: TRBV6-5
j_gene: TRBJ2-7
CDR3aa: CASSLYGGEQYF
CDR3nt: TGTGCCAGCAGTTTATATGGGGGGGAACAGTACTTC

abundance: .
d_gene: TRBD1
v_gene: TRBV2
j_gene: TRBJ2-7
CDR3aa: CASRGTGGSGEQYF
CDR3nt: TGTGCCAGCAGGGGGACAGGGGGCTCGGGAGAGCAGTACTTC

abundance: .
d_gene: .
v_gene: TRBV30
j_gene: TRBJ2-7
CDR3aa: CAWSVGGEQYF
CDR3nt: TGTGCCTGGAGTGTAGGTGGCGAGCAGTACTTC

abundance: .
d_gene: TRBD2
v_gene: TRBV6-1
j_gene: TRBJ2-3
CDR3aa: CASRGLAGVTDTQYF
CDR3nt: TGTGCCAGCAGGGGGCTAGCGGGAGTAACAGATACGCAGTATTTT

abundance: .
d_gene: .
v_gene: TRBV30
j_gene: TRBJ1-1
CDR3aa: CAWSESLNTEAFF
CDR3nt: TGTGCCTGGAGTGAGAGTCTGAACACTGAAGCTTTCTTT

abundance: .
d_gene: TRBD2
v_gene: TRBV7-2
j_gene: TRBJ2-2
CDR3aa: CASSLAASGSMRELFF
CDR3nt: TGTGCCAGCAGCTTAGCGGCTAGCGGGAGCATGAGGGAGCTGTTTTTT

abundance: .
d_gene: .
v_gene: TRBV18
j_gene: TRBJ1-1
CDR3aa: CASSPPSREKTEAFF
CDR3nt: TGTGCCAGCTCACCACCGAGCAGGGAGAAGACTGAAGCTTTCTTT

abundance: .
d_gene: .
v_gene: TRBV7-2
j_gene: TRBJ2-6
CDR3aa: CASSLGPGAGANVLTF
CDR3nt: TGTGCCAGCAGCTTAGGTCCCGGTGCTGGGGCCAACGTCCTGACTTTC

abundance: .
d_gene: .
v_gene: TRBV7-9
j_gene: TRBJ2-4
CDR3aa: CASSPKVRLAKNIQYF
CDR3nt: TGTGCCAGCAGCCCAAAAGTACGGTTAGCCAAAAACATTCAGTACTTC

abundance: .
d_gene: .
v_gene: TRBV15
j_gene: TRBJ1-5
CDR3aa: CATSRGPYQPQHF
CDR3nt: TGTGCCACCAGCAGAGGCCCGTATCAGCCCCAGCATTTT

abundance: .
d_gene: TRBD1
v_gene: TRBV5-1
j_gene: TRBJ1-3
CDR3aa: CASSLTGDRGTSGNTIYF
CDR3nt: TGCGCCAGCAGCTTAACAGGAGACAGGGGCACCTCTGGAAACACCATATATTTT

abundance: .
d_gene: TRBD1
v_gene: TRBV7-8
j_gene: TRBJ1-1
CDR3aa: CASSPTGTGITEAFF
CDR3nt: TGTGCCAGCAGCCCGACAGGGACAGGGATTACTGAAGCTTTCTTT

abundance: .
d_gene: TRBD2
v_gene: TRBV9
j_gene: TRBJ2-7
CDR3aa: CASTPGGGGRKYEQYF
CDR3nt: TGTGCCAGCACCCCCGGGGGTGGCGGGAGGAAATACGAGCAGTACTTC

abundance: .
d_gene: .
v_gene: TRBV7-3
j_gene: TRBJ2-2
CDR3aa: CASSFPPGELFF
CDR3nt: TGTGCCAGCAGCTTCCCCCCCGGGGAGCTGTTTTTT

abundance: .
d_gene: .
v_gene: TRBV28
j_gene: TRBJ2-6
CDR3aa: CASSPGQTGANVLTF
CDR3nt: TGTGCCAGCAGTCCCGGACAAACTGGGGCCAACGTCCTGACTTTC

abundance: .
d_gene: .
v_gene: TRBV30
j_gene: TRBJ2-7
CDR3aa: CAWSGAREAEQYF
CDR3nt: TGTGCCTGGAGTGGAGCCAGGGAGGCCGAGCAGTACTTC

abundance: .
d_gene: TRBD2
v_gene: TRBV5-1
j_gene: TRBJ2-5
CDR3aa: CASSLEPSGGWETQYF
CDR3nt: TGCGCCAGCAGCTTGGAGCCTAGCGGGGGGTGGGAGACCCAGTACTTC

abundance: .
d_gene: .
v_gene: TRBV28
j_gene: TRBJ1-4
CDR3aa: CASSFLRNEKLFF
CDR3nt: TGTGCCAGCAGTTTCTTACGTAATGAAAAACTGTTTTTT

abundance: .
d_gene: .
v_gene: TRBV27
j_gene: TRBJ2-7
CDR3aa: CASSFNGGFGSYEQYF
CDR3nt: TGTGCCAGCAGTTTCAACGGTGGATTTGGCTCCTACGAGCAGTACTTC

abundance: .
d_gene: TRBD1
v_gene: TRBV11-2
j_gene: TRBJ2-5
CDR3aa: CASSTYRGRAGETQYF
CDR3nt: TGTGCCAGCAGCACTTACAGGGGGCGGGCGGGAGAGACCCAGTACTTC

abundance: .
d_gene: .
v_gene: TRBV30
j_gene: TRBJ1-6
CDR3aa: CAWSVGAYNSPLHF
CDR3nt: TGTGCCTGGAGTGTAGGGGCCTATAATTCACCCCTCCACTTT

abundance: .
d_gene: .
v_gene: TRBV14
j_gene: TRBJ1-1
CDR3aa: CASSQDRARANTEAFF
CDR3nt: TGTGCCAGCAGCCAAGATAGGGCCAGGGCGAACACTGAAGCTTTCTTT

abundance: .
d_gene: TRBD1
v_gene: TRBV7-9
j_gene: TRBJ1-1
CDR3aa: CASSLGDRGAFF
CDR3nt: TGTGCCAGCAGCTTAGGGGACAGAGGAGCTTTCTTT

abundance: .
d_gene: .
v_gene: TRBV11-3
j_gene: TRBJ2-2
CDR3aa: CASSLRSTGELFF
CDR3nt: TGTGCCAGCAGCTTACGGAGCACCGGGGAGCTGTTTTTT

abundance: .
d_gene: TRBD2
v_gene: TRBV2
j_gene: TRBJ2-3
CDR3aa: CASGKRGQGDTQYF
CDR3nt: TGTGCCAGCGGAAAGCGGGGGCAGGGAGATACGCAGTATTTT

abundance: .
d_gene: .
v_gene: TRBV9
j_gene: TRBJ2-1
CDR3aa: CASSAGTSGDEQFF
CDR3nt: TGTGCCAGCAGCGCCGGGACTTCAGGCGATGAGCAGTTCTTC

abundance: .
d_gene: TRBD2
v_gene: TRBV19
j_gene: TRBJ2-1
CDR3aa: CASPIGAGTSGASSYNEQFF
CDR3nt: TGTGCCAGCCCTATAGGGGCCGGGACTAGCGGGGCAAGCTCCTACAATGAGCAGTTCTTC

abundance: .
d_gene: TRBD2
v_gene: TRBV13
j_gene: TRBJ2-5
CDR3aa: CASSLGSSGRHQETQYF
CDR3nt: TGTGCCAGCAGCTTAGGCTCCAGCGGGAGGCACCAAGAGACCCAGTACTTC

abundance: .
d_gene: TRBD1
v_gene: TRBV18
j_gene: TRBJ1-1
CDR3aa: CASRDSKNTEAFF
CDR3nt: TGTGCCAGCCGGGACAGCAAGAACACTGAAGCTTTCTTT

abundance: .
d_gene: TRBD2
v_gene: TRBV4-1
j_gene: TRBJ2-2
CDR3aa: CASSRPTSGHGELFF
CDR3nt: TGCGCCAGCAGCCGACCGACTAGCGGTCACGGGGAGCTGTTTTTT

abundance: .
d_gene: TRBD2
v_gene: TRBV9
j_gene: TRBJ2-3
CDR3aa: CASSAPGGMTDTQYF
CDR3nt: TGTGCCAGCAGCGCCCCGGGGGGGATGACAGATACGCAGTATTTT

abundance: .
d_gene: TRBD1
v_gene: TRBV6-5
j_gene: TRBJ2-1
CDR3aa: CASSSGTGGKNEQFF
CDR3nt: TGTGCCAGCAGTTCCGGGACAGGGGGCAAAAATGAGCAGTTCTTC